The 10 T cell receptor beta chains below all came from one sample that was sequenced in a study of blood T cell repertoires in COVID-19. Sequencing was performed with immunoSEQ multiplex PCR; in TCRdb, only in-frame clones are kept and a portion is missing. The data hold 150,000 to 200,000 clones, with 80% to 90% observed a single time. The sample taken for sequencing was peripheral blood. The source of these receptors is a woman aged 50 to 65 with COVID-19, enrolled during active disease.

This chain connects TRBV5-6 to TRBJ2-3; no clear D gene. V lost 4 bases and J lost 3, with 12 bases in between. CDR1 is SGHDT and CDR2 is YYEEEE in the germline V gene. This CDR3 region has 14 residues. The CDR3 protein is CASSPAAGTDTQYF. CDR3 in DNA: TGTGCCAGCAGCCCCGCTGCCGGGACAGATACGCAGTATTTT.

This clone was picked up one time. V and J are TRBV4-2 and TRBJ2-7; 9 bases are shared with TRBD1. The CDR3 runs 16 residues. J lost 4 bases, V lost 1 base, and 8 bases had no gene match. Germline lookup yields CDR1 LGHNA and CDR2 YNFKEQ. CDR3 region: CASSQVRDRESYEQYF. The CDR3 DNA reads as TGTGCCAGCAGCCAAGTCCGGGACAGGGAATCTTACGAGCAGTACTTC.

The V gene is TRBV6-4, the J gene TRBJ2-1; 8 bases fit TRBD1. The V segment lost 7 bases and the J segment 6 bases; nucleotides outside the gene matches: 11. The germline CDR1 and CDR2 sequences are MRHNA and SNTAGT. The CDR3 has 15 residues. Written as DNA, the CDR3 is TGTGCCAGCAAAGCGGGCGACAGGGGATCCAATGAGCAGTTCTTC. The encoded protein is CASKAGDRGSNEQFF.

This sequence joins TRBV4-1 and TRBJ1-3; possible D gene TRBD1, 5 bases. The germline CDR1 and CDR2 sequences are MGHRA and YSYEKL. The CDR3 is 15 residues long. V was shortened by 0 bases and J by 3 bases, with 9 bases between the two germline ends. The CDR3 is CASSQEGGVGNTIYF. In nucleotides, the CDR3 is TGCGCCAGCAGCCAAGAGGGAGGGGTTGGAAACACCATATATTTT.

J is TRBJ1-2 and V is TRBV2; no clear D. The CDR3 covers 12 residues. V lost 8 bases to trimming and J lost 2 bases, with 9 bases between them. Germline V gene lookup returns CDR1 SNHLY and CDR2 FYNNEI. The CDR3 DNA reads TGTGCCAGCTTGGGCAGCAACTATGGCTACACCTTC. Its translation: CASLGSNYGYTF.

The chain is built from TRBV11-2 and TRBJ2-1; D might be TRBD1 (5 bases). The CDR3 sequence is 13 residues long. The germline V and J ends were trimmed by 2 bases and 10 bases, with 12 bases remaining between them. Germline lookup yields CDR1 SGHAT and CDR2 FQNNGV. CDR3 bases: TGTGCCAGCAGCTTAACAGGTCCCGAGGAGCAGTTCTTC. Protein: CASSLTGPEEQFF.

This chain connects TRBV11-3 to TRBJ2-1, with TRBD2 matching 7 bases. Trimming took 5 bases from V and 2 from J; bases not matched to a gene: 6. This CDR3 is 15 amino acids long. CDR1 and CDR2 (germline): SGHNT, YENEEA. CDR3 amino acids: CASSPEAGAYNEQFF. The CDR3 DNA follows: TGTGCCAGCAGCCCAGAGGCGGGGGCCTACAATGAGCAGTTCTTC.

As for this clone: The same CDR3 also results from other DNA sequences found in this sample. V and J are TRBV7-2 and TRBJ1-1, with 8 bases fitting TRBD1. CDR3 length equals 13 residues. Per the germline V gene, CDR1 is SGHTA and CDR2 is FQGNSA. The trim removed 4 bases at V and 6 bases at J, leaving 4 bases unmatched. CDR3 sequence reads: CASSSDRGAEAFF. CDR3 in DNA: TGTGCCAGCAGCTCCGACAGGGGAGCTGAAGCTTTCTTT.

This clone occurred once. J is TRBJ1-1 and V is TRBV6-5, with D maybe TRBD1 (5 bases). The V and J ends lost 6 bases and 3 bases respectively, with 14 bases between them. CDR1 and CDR2 from the germline V gene are MNHEY and SVGAGI. The CDR3 spans 14 residues. CDR3 DNA sequence: TGTGCCAGCAGAACATGGGGGGGAGACACTGAAGCTTTCTTT. This codes for CASRTWGGDTEAFF.

This chain links TRBV11-1 with TRBJ1-5; D might be TRBD1 (6 bases). The germline V gene encodes CDR1 SGHAT and CDR2 FQDESV (reference sequence). The CDR3 length is 15 residues. Trimming took off 5 bases at V and 3 bases at J, with 14 bases between the two ends. The CDR3 region has the DNA TGTGCCAGCAGCCAGGGGATCGGGAACAATCAGCCCCAGCATTTT. This codes for CASSQGIGNNQPQHF. The full variable domain, its missing parts supplied by reference TRBV11-1 and TRBJ1-5, is EAEVAQSPRYKITEKSQAVAFWCDPISGHATLYWYRQILGQGPELLVQFQDESVVDDSQLPKDRFSAERLKGVDSTLKIQPAELGDSAMYLCASSQGIGNNQPQHFGDGTRLSIL.